This T cell receptor (beta chain) was profiled in a study of blood T cell repertoires in COVID-19. Study-wide background: Donors in the United States, Italy and Spain gave samples during acute or convalescent COVID-19.

CDR3 length equals 15 residues. After removal of 4 bases from V and 1 base from J, the junction contained 2 bases not matched to a gene. Per the germline V gene, CDR1 is SGHTA and CDR2 is FQGNSA. Method: immunoSEQ multiplex PCR; TCRdb's copy keeps in-frame clones and lacks some. The sample carries roughly 180,000 clones, about 88% recorded once. This chain connects TRBV7-2 to TRBJ2-4, with 9 bases that match TRBD1. Sequenced input: peripheral blood. This sequence originates from a man in his sixties or seventies with active or convalescent COVID-19. CDR3: CASSSGQGAKNIQYF. The CDR3 nucleotides are TGTGCCAGCAGCTCCGGACAGGGGGCCAAAAACATTCAGTACTTC.